Listed below are T cell receptor beta chains from one sample, sequenced in a study of blood T cell repertoires in COVID-19. TCRdb keeps only in-frame clones here, not all; method: immunoSEQ multiplex PCR. The sample contains 180,000 or so clones, around four fifths of which appear only once. Sequenced material: peripheral blood. Receptors were obtained from a woman aged 40 to 50 with COVID-19, enrolled during active disease. Both conserved end residues are part of each CDR3. A D gene is named only where the DNA matches it firmly. Only part of the rows carry a size: once, few, many, or a class if the clone is expanded.

CDR3 length,clone size,V gene,D gene,J gene,CDR3 protein,CDR3 DNA
16,.,TRBV5-6,TRBD2,TRBJ2-3,CASSLEVRGGPDTQYF,TGTGCCAGCAGCTTGGAGGTGCGGGGGGGCCCCGATACGCAGTATTTT
15,few,TRBV5-1,TRBD1,TRBJ2-2,CASNPGTGNTGELFF,TGCGCCAGCAACCCCGGGACAGGGAACACCGGGGAGCTGTTTTTT
14,.,TRBV7-9,TRBD1,TRBJ1-2,CASSLTGELAGYTF,TGTGCCAGCAGCTTGACAGGGGAATTGGCTGGCTACACCTTC
14,.,TRBV12-5,TRBD2,TRBJ2-7,CASVPSGGGYEQYF,TGTGCTAGTGTCCCTAGCGGGGGGGGCTACGAGCAGTACTTC
13,.,TRBV27,.,TRBJ2-7,CASSLQVTYEQYF,TGTGCCAGCAGTCTACAGGTCACCTACGAGCAGTACTTC
12,.,TRBV28,TRBD2,TRBJ2-1,CASRLTSFEQFF,TGTGCCAGCAGACTGACTAGCTTTGAGCAGTTCTTC
13,few,TRBV11-2,.,TRBJ1-1,CASSSYRVPEAFF,TGTGCCAGCAGCTCGTACAGGGTACCTGAAGCTTTCTTT
13,.,TRBV12-5,.,TRBJ2-7,CASAPGPSYEQYF,TGTGCTAGTGCCCCAGGGCCTTCCTACGAGCAGTACTTC
16,.,TRBV5-4,TRBD1,TRBJ1-2,CASSLVGRQGLYGYTF,TGTGCCAGCAGCTTGGTTGGTAGACAGGGATTGTATGGCTACACCTTC
15,.,TRBV19,.,TRBJ2-2,CASSTRRQNTGELFF,TGTGCCAGTAGTACCCGAAGACAGAACACCGGGGAGCTGTTTTTT
14,.,TRBV3-1/TRBV3-2,.,TRBJ1-5,CASSPSGDNQPQHF,TGTGCCAGCAGTCCCTCGGGGGATAATCAGCCCCAGCATTTT
12,.,TRBV11-2,.,TRBJ2-3,CASSLEAYTQYF,TGTGCCAGCAGCTTAGAAGCTTATACGCAGTATTTT
14,.,TRBV18,.,TRBJ2-2,CASPGTRNTGELFF,TGTGCCAGCCCAGGGACTCGAAACACCGGGGAGCTGTTTTTT
13,.,TRBV28,.,TRBJ1-5,CASSLSFGQPQHF,TGTGCCAGCAGTTTAAGCTTCGGTCAGCCCCAGCATTTT
14,.,TRBV19,.,TRBJ1-5,CASSNSQGNQPQHF,TGTGCCAGTAGCAACTCCCAGGGGAATCAGCCCCAGCATTTT
13,.,TRBV27,TRBD1,TRBJ1-2,CASSFGTDYGYTF,TGTGCCAGCAGTTTCGGGACAGACTATGGCTACACCTTC
13,.,TRBV5-1,.,TRBJ2-1,CASSLLAGNEQFF,TGCGCCAGCAGCTTGCTAGCCGGCAATGAGCAGTTCTTC
18,.,TRBV2,.,TRBJ1-6,CASSENAGFSSYNSPLHF,TGTGCCAGCAGTGAAAATGCAGGGTTCAGCTCCTATAATTCACCCCTCCACTTT
14,few,TRBV4-1,TRBD1,TRBJ1-2,CASSRQGVSYGYTF,TGCGCCAGCAGTCGACAGGGAGTAAGCTATGGCTACACCTTC
14,.,TRBV1,.,TRBJ1-2,CTSSQGRAGYGYTF,TGCACCAGCAGCCAAGGCAGGGCCGGCTATGGCTACACCTTC
17,.,TRBV10-3,TRBD1,TRBJ1-2,CAISHPDRGSTNYGYTF,TGTGCCATCAGCCACCCGGACAGGGGGAGTACTAACTATGGCTACACCTTC
14,.,TRBV5-4,.,TRBJ1-2,CASSPGRDPRGYTF,TGTGCCAGCAGCCCAGGTAGAGACCCCCGGGGCTACACCTTC
13,.,TRBV7-3,.,TRBJ1-4,CASSRGVGEKLFF,TGTGCCAGCAGCCGCGGGGTTGGGGAAAAACTGTTTTTT
15,.,TRBV28,TRBD2,TRBJ2-3,CASSRTSGVVGTQYF,TGTGCCAGCAGTCGGACTAGCGGGGTCGTCGGGACGCAGTATTTT
14,.,TRBV3-1/TRBV3-2,.,TRBJ1-3,CASSQGTTGNTIYF,TGTGCCAGCAGCCAAGGGACAACTGGAAACACCATATATTTT
14,.,TRBV7-9,TRBD1,TRBJ2-1,CASSPGQGLNEQFF,TGTGCCAGCAGCCCCGGACAGGGCCTCAATGAGCAGTTCTTC
16,.,TRBV14,.,TRBJ1-5,CASRIWGPRGNQPQHF,TGTGCCAGCAGGATCTGGGGCCCGAGAGGCAATCAGCCCCAGCATTTT
15,.,TRBV19,.,TRBJ2-2,CASSIDLSTTGELFF,TGTGCCAGTAGTATAGATCTCAGTACCACCGGGGAGCTGTTTTTT
14,.,TRBV6-5,TRBD1,TRBJ1-5,CASRTGVSNQPQHF,TGTGCCAGCAGAACAGGGGTTAGCAATCAGCCCCAGCATTTT